The 23 T cell receptor beta chains listed next were all sequenced from one sample in a study of PD-L1 blockade in urothelial cancer. Sequencing used immunoSEQ multiplex PCR; TCRdb keeps in-frame clones, though not all of them. The profile shows approximately 28,000 clones, roughly 84% of them singletons. Noted time point: peripheral blood 6 weeks after treatment start. The specimen comprised PBMCs, sampled around atezolizumab (anti-PD-L1) treatment. The receptors were gathered from a man between 70 and 80 years old with urothelial cancer.

The chain is built from TRBV28 and TRBJ2-4, with 12 nucleotides matching TRBD2. Germline trimming cut 3 bases from V and 1 base from J; bases unmatched to any gene: 10. This CDR3 has 19 residues. In germline, CDR1 is MDHEN, CDR2 SYDVKM. As DNA, the CDR3 is TGTGCCAGCAGTTTCCCGCCTCCTAGCGGGAGGGCGGCCAAAAACATTCAGTACTTC. Its protein product is CASSFPPPSGRAAKNIQYF.

The CDR3 DNA is TGTGCCAGTAGTATTGGGGGGAGGAGGGTTAGAGAGCAGTTCTTC. Protein: CASSIGGRRVREQFF. The chain recombines TRBV19 with TRBJ2-1, with TRBD2 as a possible D gene (6 bases). Trimming took 3 bases from V and 10 from J, leaving 19 bases between them. CDR1 and CDR2 (germline): LNHDA, SQIVND (reference sequence). The CDR3 sequence is 15 residues long.

This rearrangement joins TRBV19 to TRBJ2-3, with D possibly TRBD1 on 6 matching bases. The germline V and J ends were trimmed by 4 bases and 6 bases, with 23 bases remaining between them. The CDR3 length is 17 residues. In germline, CDR1 is LNHDA, CDR2 SQIVND (reference sequence). The CDR3 region has the DNA TGTGCCAGTAGTAACCGAGGACAGTTTTACGAGGTGGATACGCAGTATTTT. Translation gives CASSNRGQFYEVDTQYF.

The gene calls are TRBV5-1 and TRBJ2-1; D gene uncertain. The germline CDR1 and CDR2 sequences are SGHRS and YFSETQ. V shed 1 base and J shed 9 bases, with 14 bases lying between them. The CDR3 runs to 14 residues. CDR3 coding DNA: TGCGCCAGCAGCTTGAGTGCATCCGGTGGTGAGCAGTTCTTC. Translating it yields CASSLSASGGEQFF.

The V call is TRBV18, the J call TRBJ2-1, with D perhaps TRBD2 (6 bases). The V gene lost 0 bases and the J gene lost 8 bases, with 14 bases spanning the gap. The CDR3 consists of 15 residues. Germline values: CDR1 KGHSH, CDR2 LQKENI. DNA for the CDR3: TGTGCCAGCTCACCACCCGGGGGTAAAATTGATGAGCAGTTCTTC. It translates to CASSPPGGKIDEQFF.

V gene TRBV29-1 combines with J gene TRBJ1-1; D perhaps matches TRBD1 (5 bases). V dropped 6 bases and J dropped 3 bases, with 14 bases sitting between them. Germline V CDR1 and CDR2: SQVTM, ANQGSEA. CDR3 size: 13 residues. The CDR3 DNA sequence: TGCAGCGTGGTGGACGGGGGGTACACTGAAGCTTTCTTT. This encodes CSVVDGGYTEAFF.

This chain joins TRBV6-5 and TRBJ1-1; D is perhaps TRBD1 (6 bases). The V end was cut by 6 bases, the J end by 8 bases, with 10 bases between. Germline V lookup: CDR1 MNHEY, CDR2 SVGAGI. CDR3 length: 11 residues. The CDR3 reads CASSHGTEAFF. In nucleotides, the CDR3 is TGTGCCAGCAGCCATGGGACAGAAGCTTTCTTT.

V and J are TRBV7-9 and TRBJ2-2; D might be TRBD2 (6 bases). V lost 5 bases, J lost 5 bases, and 12 bases lay in between. CDR3 length equals 14 residues. Germline V gene lookup returns CDR1 SEHNR and CDR2 FQNEAQ (reference sequence). The CDR3 region has the DNA TGTGCCAGCAGCCCCGGTGCGGGGACCGGGGAGCTGTTTTTT. It is translated as CASSPGAGTGELFF. Looking up the rest from reference TRBV7-9 and TRBJ2-2 gives the full variable domain: DTGVSQNPRHKITKRGQNVTFRCDPISEHNRLYWYRQTLGQGPEFLTYFQNEAQLEKSRLLSDRFSAERPKGSFSTLEIQRTEQGDSAMYLCASSPGAGTGELFFGEGSRLTVL.

The chain links TRBV6-5 to TRBJ2-5, with D perhaps matching TRBD1 (6 bases). CDR1 is MNHEY, CDR2 SVGAGI, per germline. V shed 6 bases and J shed 5 bases, with 13 bases lying between them. The CDR3 has 13 residues. CDR3 bases: TGTGCCAGCAGGGAACAGGGAGAGGAGACCCAGTACTTC. Protein: CASREQGEETQYF.

The chain links TRBV5-1 to TRBJ2-3; D is unclear. V lost 0 bases, J lost 3 bases, and 8 bases lay in between. Per germline, CDR1 SGHRS and CDR2 YFSETQ. The CDR3 length is 14 residues. CDR3 DNA: TGCGCCAGCAGCTTGGTTGAGCTGACAGATACGCAGTATTTT. This codes for CASSLVELTDTQYF.

The CDR3 region has the DNA TGTGCCAGCAGCTTAGCGACAGGGGGGGTCAAAAACATTCAGTACTTC. Its protein product is CASSLATGGVKNIQYF. The chain links TRBV7-2 to TRBJ2-4; TRBD1 matches at 9 bases. The CDR3 loop spans 16 amino acids. V shed 0 bases and J 3 bases; nucleotides not matched to a gene: 3. Germline V lookup: CDR1 SGHTA, CDR2 FQGNSA. Full variable domain (remainder filled in from reference TRBV7-2 and TRBJ2-4): GAGVSQSPSNKVTEKGKDVELRCDPISGHTALYWYRQSLGQGLEFLIYFQGNSAPDKSGLPSDRFSAERTGGSVSTLTIQRTQQEDSAVYLCASSLATGGVKNIQYFGAGTRLSVL.

This chain joins TRBV11-2 and TRBJ2-7; D is possibly TRBD2 (6 bases). CDR1 and CDR2 (germline): SGHAT, FQNNGV. The CDR3 extends over 15 amino acids. V lost 5 bases and J 1 base, leaving 15 bases between the germline ends. The CDR3 here is CASSRVRGSSYEQYF. As DNA, the CDR3 is TGTGCCAGCAGCCGAGTGCGGGGCTCGTCCTACGAGCAGTACTTC.

The chain uses TRBV28 and TRBJ1-1; 9 bases are a match to TRBD1. Germline V gene sequence: CDR1 MDHEN, CDR2 SYDVKM. The CDR3 runs 17 residues. After removal of 5 bases from V and 5 bases from J, the junction contained 15 bases not matched to a gene. The CDR3 region is CASSVHSGTGMGTEAFF. The CDR3 nucleotides are TGTGCCAGCAGTGTTCATTCCGGGACAGGGATGGGGACTGAAGCTTTCTTT.

The CDR3 region has the DNA TGCGCCAGCAGCTCGGGCTTAGCGGATCAGCCCCAGCATTTT. It encodes CASSSGLADQPQHF. The V call is TRBV5-1, the J call TRBJ1-5; D is unresolved. Germline V lookup: CDR1 SGHRS, CDR2 YFSETQ. V was clipped by 3 bases and J by 5 bases, with 12 bases between them. The CDR3 runs to 14 residues.

The rearrangement uses TRBV25-1 and TRBJ1-2; a weak D match, TRBD1 (6 bases). Trimming cost V 7 bases and J 5 bases, with 14 bases left between them. Germline V gene sequence: CDR1 MGHDK, CDR2 SYGVNS. The CDR3 has 13 amino acids. CDR3 in DNA: TGTGCCAGCACCCGGGGGGCAGGTTATGGCTACACCTTC. This translates into CASTRGAGYGYTF.

The rearrangement joins TRBV10-3 to TRBJ1-5, with TRBD1 identical over 8 bases. This CDR3 contains 15 residues. CDR1 and CDR2 from the germline V gene are ENHRY and SYGVKD. The V gene end was trimmed by 6 bases and the J gene end by 1 base; junction bases not matched to a gene: 5. CDR3 loop: CAISGQGVSNQPQHF. Written as DNA, the CDR3 is TGTGCCATCAGCGGACAGGGAGTGAGCAATCAGCCCCAGCATTTT.

This rearrangement joins TRBV7-2 to TRBJ2-2; D is perhaps TRBD2 (6 bases). V was shortened by 5 bases and J by 5 bases, with 9 bases between the two germline ends. Germline assignment: CDR1 SGHTA and CDR2 FQGNSA. This CDR3 region has 13 residues. CDR3 loop: CASSAGRTGELFF. DNA of the CDR3: TGTGCCAGCAGCGCGGGGCGGACCGGGGAGCTGTTTTTT.

In nucleotides, the CDR3 is TGTGCCATCAGTGACTCCGGGGCAGATACGCAGTATTTT. Protein product: CAISDSGADTQYF. The chain employs TRBV10-3 and TRBJ2-3; D might be TRBD2 (5 bases). V dropped 3 bases and J dropped 4 bases, with 8 bases sitting between them. Per germline, CDR1 ENHRY and CDR2 SYGVKD. The CDR3 loop spans 13 amino acids.

The chain recombines TRBV5-1 with TRBJ1-1, with D tentatively TRBD1 (5 bases). Germline V lookup: CDR1 SGHRS, CDR2 YFSETQ. Trimming cost V 2 bases and J 4 bases, with 12 bases left between them. The CDR3 totals 14 residues. The CDR3 DNA sequence: TGCGCCAGCAGCTTTTCGGGCGGGACCACTGAAGCTTTCTTT. Residues: CASSFSGGTTEAFF.

The V and J genes are TRBV7-9 and TRBJ1-4; D not certain. CDR3 length: 15 residues. Germline V CDR1 and CDR2: SEHNR, FQNEAQ (reference sequence). V lost 0 bases and J 5 bases, leaving 10 bases between the germline ends. CDR3 coding DNA: TGTGCCAGCAGCTTAGCGGCGGCAAACAATGAAAAACTGTTTTTT. This codes for CASSLAAANNEKLFF.

This clone was detected only a few times. The V call is TRBV5-6, the J call TRBJ1-2; no clear D gene. The V gene's germline CDR1 is SGHDT and CDR2 YYEEEE. This CDR3 region has 12 residues. Trimming pared 2 bases from V and 4 bases from J, leaving 6 bases between. The CDR3 DNA sequence: TGTGCCAGCAGCTTAACAAGCTATGGCTACACCTTC. Its translation: CASSLTSYGYTF. The full variable domain, rest sourced from reference TRBV5-6 and TRBJ1-2, is DAGVTQSPTHLIKTRGQQVTLRCSPKSGHDTVSWYQQALGQGPQFIFQYYEEEERQRGNFPDRFSGHQFPNYSSELNVNALLLGDSALYLCASSLTSYGYTFGSGTRLTVV.

The V call is TRBV18, the J call TRBJ2-6, with 8 bases identical to TRBD2. This CDR3 comprises 17 residues. V trimming: 3 bases; J trimming: 2 bases; junction bases outside the gene matches: 6. Looked up from germline, CDR1 is KGHSH and CDR2 is LQKENI. The chain's CDR3 is CASSPEQGLAGANVLTF. The CDR3 DNA reads TGTGCCAGCTCACCTGAACAGGGACTAGCTGGGGCCAACGTCCTGACTTTC.

The chain carries TRBV6-1 and TRBJ2-2; the match to TRBD2 covers 9 bases. The CDR3 covers 15 residues. Per germline, CDR1 MNHNS and CDR2 SASEGT. V gave up 3 bases and J gave up 5 bases; unmatched junction bases: 4. The chain's CDR3 is CASSDGTSRTGELFF. DNA of the CDR3: TGTGCCAGCAGTGACGGGACTAGCAGGACCGGGGAGCTGTTTTTT.